The T cell receptor beta chain described here comes from a study of T cells in Graves' hyperthyroidism and ophthalmopathy. Trimming pared 1 base from V and 9 bases from J, leaving 7 bases between. The CDR3 contains 13 residues. CDR1 and CDR2 (germline): SGHNT, YENEEA. Study results and caveats: Most expanded thyroid clonotypes above 0.001 recurred in blood. A 13 V-J model separated ophthalmopathy from stable hyperthyroidism. In validation, the model predicted ophthalmopathy. These predictions came a median approximately 6.5 months before onset.

What was amplified from RNA transcripts were TCR beta CDR3 regions. HTBI primers were the set used in a first-round RT-PCR of the TCR CDR3. TCRdb ran MiXCR on the multiplex PCR reads and lists one entry per CDR3 protein. The sample holds 500,000 to 600,000 distinct CDR3 sequences; about 43% are singletons and the top ten take around 20%. This clonotype was seen many times. What it recognizes is unknown. This receptor was taken from an adult woman with Graves' disease, either hyperthyroidism or ophthalmopathy (not recorded which). The sample was peripheral blood or thyroid tissue (not recorded which). The gene calls are TRBV11-3 and TRBJ1-6; D unresolved. CDR3 DNA: TGTGCCAGCAGCTTAGTATCCGGTTCACCCCTCCACTTT. Translating gives CASSLVSGSPLHF.